These 31 T cell receptor beta chains were all obtained from the same sample, sequenced in a study of blood T cell repertoires in COVID-19. Measured with immunoSEQ multiplex PCR; TCRdb has only the in-frame clones, and not every one. The data hold about 200,000 clones, with around 84% observed a single time. Sequenced material: peripheral blood. The receptors originated from a man between 50 and 59 years old with active or convalescent COVID-19.

The genes are TRBV9 and TRBJ2-5, with 8 bases identical to TRBD1. V lost 3 bases, J lost 1 base, and 5 bases stayed unmatched. Germline CDR1 and CDR2: SGDLS and YYNGEE. This CDR3 region has 15 residues. CDR3 residues: CASSAGQASQETQYF. The CDR3 DNA is TGTGCCAGCAGCGCGGGACAGGCCAGCCAAGAGACCCAGTACTTC.

The chain couples TRBV5-4 to TRBJ2-3, with TRBD2 matching 8 bases. Per germline, CDR1 SGHNT and CDR2 YYREEE (reference sequence). V was clipped by 0 bases and J by 4 bases; unmatched bases: 4. The CDR3 is made up of 15 amino acids. Here the CDR3 DNA reads TGTGCCAGCAGCTTGGCGGGGGGGCGCGCAGATACGCAGTATTTT. Translation gives CASSLAGGRADTQYF.

This CDR3 is CASSAYGLAGGYIQYF. CDR3 coding DNA: TGTGCCAGTAGTGCTTATGGACTAGCGGGAGGCTACATTCAGTACTTC. The chain links TRBV19 to TRBJ2-4; 14 bases line up with TRBD2. This CDR3 region has 16 residues. J lost 8 bases, V lost 5 bases, and 8 bases had no gene match. Germline V CDR1 and CDR2: LNHDA, SQIVND (reference sequence).

This sequence joins TRBV10-1 and TRBJ2-7, with 12 bases identical to TRBD2. From germline, CDR1 is WNHNN and CDR2 SYGVQD (reference sequence). The CDR3 contains 15 residues. V shed 2 bases and J 3 bases; nucleotides not matched to a gene: 2. The CDR3 spells CASSEPTSGSYEQYF. CDR3 nucleotide sequence: TGCGCCAGCAGTGAGCCGACTAGCGGGAGCTACGAGCAGTACTTC.

This chain links TRBV7-9 with TRBJ1-1; TRBD1 agrees at 9 bases. From germline, CDR1 is SEHNR and CDR2 FQNEAQ (reference sequence). The CDR3 contains 14 residues. V lost 0 bases to trimming and J lost 8 bases; unmatched junction nucleotides: 4. As DNA, the CDR3 is TGTGCCAGCAGCTTAGCGGGGGACAGGGTGGAAGCTTTCTTT. As protein: CASSLAGDRVEAFF.

The chain carries TRBV19 and TRBJ1-5; a weak D match, TRBD1 (6 bases). The CDR3 has 13 residues. The V gene lost 5 bases and the J gene lost 6 bases, with 11 bases spanning the gap. Germline CDR1 reads LNHDA; CDR2 reads SQIVND (reference sequence). CDR3: CASSFQGIQPQHF. DNA of the CDR3: TGTGCCAGTAGTTTCCAGGGGATTCAGCCCCAGCATTTT.

The chain joins TRBV11-3 to TRBJ2-5, with 12 bases lining up with TRBD1. Unmatched junction bases numbered 1, after V lost 4 bases and J lost 7 bases. The CDR3 is 13 amino acids. The germline V gene encodes CDR1 SGHNT and CDR2 YENEEA. The CDR3 protein is CASSSGQGATQYF. CDR3 coding DNA: TGTGCCAGCAGCTCGGGACAGGGGGCGACCCAGTACTTC.

Only one count was recorded for this clone. This CDR3 is CASSIGQGWNTEAFF. As DNA, the CDR3 is TGTGCCAGTAGTATTGGACAGGGTTGGAACACTGAAGCTTTCTTT. This rearrangement joins TRBV19 to TRBJ1-1; 8 nucleotides agree with TRBD1. CDR1 and CDR2 from the germline V gene are LNHDA and SQIVND (reference sequence). V gave up 3 bases and J gave up 1 base; unmatched junction bases: 4. The CDR3 runs 15 residues.

A single count supports this clone. V and J are TRBV15 and TRBJ2-7, with a weak D call TRBD1 (7 bases). Germline CDR1 LNHNV, CDR2 YYDKDF (reference sequence). Deletions cut 1 base from V and 5 bases from J, with 12 bases between. The CDR3 is made up of 14 amino acids. The CDR3 region has the DNA TGTGCCACCAGCAGAGGGGGGGACAGCGACGAGCAGTACTTC. Translation: CATSRGGDSDEQYF. The whole variable domain, filled in from reference TRBV15 and TRBJ2-7, reads DAMVIQNPRYQVTQFGKPVTLSCSQTLNHNVMYWYQQKSSQAPKLLFHYYDKDFNNEADTPDNFQSRRPNTSFCFLDIRSPGLGDTAMYLCATSRGGDSDEQYFGPGTRLTVT.

The rearrangement uses TRBV7-2 and TRBJ2-1; D might be TRBD2 (6 bases). V gave up 1 base and J gave up 10 bases, with 17 bases separating them. Germline loops: CDR1 SGHTA, CDR2 FQGNSA. The CDR3 totals 15 residues. CDR3 residues: CASSLVGLVPWEQFF. The CDR3 bases are TGTGCCAGCAGCTTAGTGGGACTCGTCCCGTGGGAGCAGTTCTTC.

This chain links TRBV5-5 with TRBJ2-2, with 10 bases aligning to TRBD1. This CDR3 has 14 residues. The junction had 5 bases not matched to a gene; V was cut back by 8 bases and J by 4 bases. Per the germline V gene, CDR1 is SGHKS and CDR2 is YYEKEE (reference sequence). The CDR3 reads CASRQGAFTGELFF. The CDR3 bases are TGTGCCAGTCGACAGGGGGCTTTCACCGGGGAGCTGTTTTTT.

This clone has just a few counts. The chain carries TRBV10-3 and TRBJ1-5; the match to TRBD1 covers 7 bases. With V trimmed by 7 bases and J by 4 bases, 10 bases remained unmatched. Germline V lookup: CDR1 ENHRY, CDR2 SYGVKD. This CDR3 comprises 15 residues. In DNA form, the CDR3 reads TGTGCCATCACCTACAGACAGGGATCGAATCAGCCCCAGCATTTT. Protein: CAITYRQGSNQPQHF.

The gene calls are TRBV7-3 and TRBJ2-1, with TRBD2 matching 11 bases. There are 15 residues in the CDR3. Germline V gene data show CDR1 as SGHTA and CDR2 as FQGTGA. J gave up 4 bases and V 5 bases, and 4 bases lay outside the gene matches. CDR3 nucleotide sequence: TGTGCCAGCAGCAAGGGACTAGCGGCTTACAATGAGCAGTTCTTC. Its protein is CASSKGLAAYNEQFF.

The J gene is TRBJ2-2, the V gene TRBV7-9; TRBD2 might be the D (5 bases). Per germline, CDR1 SEHNR and CDR2 FQNEAQ (reference sequence). Between the trimmed V and J ends, which lost 5 bases and 1 base, there was a span of 5 bases. The CDR3 is made up of 13 amino acids. CDR3 nucleotides: TGTGCCAGCAGCGGGAGGAACACCGGGGAGCTGTTTTTT. Its protein is CASSGRNTGELFF.

This clone was recorded once. The V gene is TRBV19, the J gene TRBJ2-1; no firm D call. This CDR3 has 14 amino acids. Germline lookup yields CDR1 LNHDA and CDR2 SQIVND (reference sequence). Trimming stripped 0 bases from V and 6 bases from J, with 9 bases between. CDR3 bases: TGTGCCAGTAGTATAGATCATGCGTCCAATGAGCAGTTCTTC. Its translation: CASSIDHASNEQFF.

The chain combines TRBV4-3 with TRBJ2-1; 11 positions agree with TRBD2. V was pared by 4 bases and J by 5 bases, with 1 base of the junction left unmatched. The CDR3 sequence is 14 residues long. Germline V gives CDR1 LGHNA, CDR2 YSLEER. The CDR3 sequence is CASSLAGGHNEQFF. For the CDR3, the DNA is TGCGCCAGCAGCCTAGCGGGGGGGCACAATGAGCAGTTCTTC.

V and J are TRBV7-9 and TRBJ2-1; 7 bases map to TRBD2. Germline-derived CDR1 and CDR2 are SEHNR and FQNEAQ (reference sequence). The CDR3 extends over 15 amino acids. The junction had 4 bases not matched to a gene; V was cut back by 2 bases and J by 3 bases. DNA for the CDR3: TGTGCCAGCAGCTTAAGCGGGAATATCTACAATGAGCAGTTCTTC. Translation gives CASSLSGNIYNEQFF.

The chain joins TRBV29-1 to TRBJ1-1; perhaps TRBD1 as D (6 bases). The CDR3 consists of 13 residues. Germline loops: CDR1 SQVTM, CDR2 ANQGSEA. Trimming shortened V by 6 bases and J by 7 bases, and 18 bases separated the two germline ends. The CDR3 DNA follows: TGCAGCGTAGACAAACAGGGATGGGTTGAAGCTTTCTTT. Its translation: CSVDKQGWVEAFF.

The gene calls are TRBV28 and TRBJ2-7, with TRBD2 identical over 9 bases. The CDR3 consists of 15 residues. Germline V gene lookup returns CDR1 MDHEN and CDR2 SYDVKM. J lost 2 bases, V lost 6 bases, and 8 bases had no gene match. CDR3 bases: TGTGCCAGCAGCAATAGCGGGAGAGCCCCCTACGAGCAGTACTTC. This codes for CASSNSGRAPYEQYF. The variable domain in full, with the rest retrieved from reference TRBV28 and TRBJ2-7, is DVKVTQSSRYLVKRTGEKVFLECVQDMDHENMFWYRQDPGLGLRLIYFSYDVKMKEKGDIPEGYSVSREKKERFSLILESASTNQTSMYLCASSNSGRAPYEQYFGPGTRLTVT.

The DNA for the CDR3 is TGTGCCAGCAGCTTTAAAGCGTTTTCTTACGAGCAGTACTTC. This encodes CASSFKAFSYEQYF. V gene TRBV7-8 combines with J gene TRBJ2-7, with no clear D. This CDR3 contains 14 residues. Germline V lookup: CDR1 SGHVS, CDR2 FQNEAQ. Trimming took 3 bases from V and 4 from J, leaving 13 bases between them.

The chain links TRBV24-1 to TRBJ2-5; possible D gene TRBD1, 6 bases. Trimming took 5 bases from V and 5 from J, leaving 17 bases between them. Germline V gene sequence: CDR1 KGHDR, CDR2 SFDVKD. The CDR3 length is 15 residues. CDR3 sequence (DNA): TGTGCCACCAGTGGCTATCCAGGGGCCGGTGAGACCCAGTACTTC. The encoded protein is CATSGYPGAGETQYF.

This clone was detected ten times or more. The chain combines TRBV7-8 with TRBJ1-3; D is uncertain. Germline CDR1 and CDR2: SGHVS and FQNEAQ. Trimming pared 4 bases from V and 0 bases from J, leaving 13 bases between. The CDR3 length is 16 residues. This CDR3 is CASSSPGRDSGNTIYF. CDR3 nucleotide sequence: TGTGCCAGCAGCTCACCTGGGAGGGACTCTGGAAACACCATATATTTT.

This chain links TRBV21-1 with TRBJ1-2; the D call TRBD1 from the table was never checked on the DNA. TRBV21-1 is designated a pseudogene. There are 15 residues in the CDR3. As DNA, the CDR3 is TGTGCCAGCAGCAGCCATCGTGGACAGGGCGATGGCTACACCTTC. This gives the protein CASSSHRGQGDGYTF.

CDR3 DNA: TGTGCCAGCAGCCGCGGACAGCCACGATCCGTCGATACGCAGTATTTT. This translates into CASSRGQPRSVDTQYF. The V and J genes are TRBV2 and TRBJ2-3, with D possibly TRBD1 on 6 matching bases. CDR3 length equals 16 residues. With 6 bases removed from V and 6 bases from J, the gap between germline ends came to 22 bases. Looked up from germline, CDR1 is SNHLY and CDR2 is FYNNEI.

The rearrangement links TRBV19 to TRBJ1-4; 8 positions match TRBD1. The V gene's germline CDR1 is LNHDA and CDR2 SQIVND (reference sequence). The CDR3 spans 17 residues. Trimming cost V 7 bases and J 0 bases; bases outside gene matches: 10. The CDR3 nucleotides are TGTGCCAGTACACGAACAGGGGGAATTCCAACTAATGAAAAACTGTTTTTT. This codes for CASTRTGGIPTNEKLFF.

The chain carries TRBV7-9 and TRBJ2-1; D is possibly TRBD1 (5 bases). Germline CDR1 SEHNR, CDR2 FQNEAQ (reference sequence). V lost 5 bases to trimming and J lost 6 bases, with 23 bases between them. The CDR3 contains 17 residues. The CDR3 sequence: CASSEKGQGYSLNEQFF. The CDR3, as DNA: TGTGCCAGCAGCGAAAAAGGTCAGGGTTACAGCCTCAATGAGCAGTTCTTC.

The chain recombines TRBV7-6 with TRBJ1-4; tentatively, D is TRBD1 (6 bases). The CDR3 is 15 amino acids. Germline values: CDR1 SGHVS, CDR2 FNYEAQ. Trimming took 0 bases from V and 7 from J, leaving 12 bases between them. The DNA for the CDR3 is TGTGCCAGCAGCTTAGCCGGGGGGCTGGGTGAAAAACTGTTTTTT. Protein sequence: CASSLAGGLGEKLFF.

The chain links TRBV19 to TRBJ2-1; 10 bases are a match to TRBD2. V lost 7 bases to trimming and J lost 7 bases; unmatched junction nucleotides: 10. The CDR3 has 15 amino acids. CDR1 and CDR2 (germline): LNHDA, SQIVND (reference sequence). This CDR3 is CASTSSGGAGNEQFF. For the CDR3, the DNA is TGTGCCAGTACCTCTAGCGGGGGCGCGGGTAATGAGCAGTTCTTC.

The chain joins TRBV2 to TRBJ2-7; 7 bases map to TRBD1. This CDR3 region has 13 residues. V lost 3 bases and J lost 6; bases outside the gene matches: 5. CDR1 and CDR2 from the germline V gene are SNHLY and FYNNEI. CDR3 sequence: CASSDDRETEQYV. In DNA, the CDR3 is TGTGCCAGCAGTGATGACAGGGAGACCGAGCAGTACGTC.

The J gene is TRBJ1-5, the V gene TRBV9; 9 positions agree with TRBD1. Germline CDR1 SGDLS, CDR2 YYNGEE. Losses at the gene ends were 7 bases for V and 7 bases for J; bases not matched to a gene: 3. The CDR3 is made up of 12 amino acids. CDR3 coding DNA: TGTGCCAGCGGACAGGGGTACCAGCCCCAGCATTTT. Translated, it gives CASGQGYQPQHF. Full variable domain (rest looked up from reference TRBV9 and TRBJ1-5): DSGVTQTPKHLITATGQRVTLRCSPRSGDLSVYWYQQSLDQGLQFLIQYYNGEERAKGNILERFSAQQFPDLHSELNLSSLELGDSALYFCASGQGYQPQHFGDGTRLSIL.

This clone appeared once. This sequence joins TRBV4-3 and TRBJ2-3; maybe TRBD2 (6 bases). This CDR3 spans 18 amino acids. The V end lost 0 bases, the J end lost 0 bases, and 16 bases lay between the germline ends. CDR1 and CDR2 from the germline V gene are LGHNA and YSLEER. The CDR3 nucleotides are TGCGCCAGCAGCCAAGACCTAGGATTCGGGACTAGCACAGATACGCAGTATTTT. It yields the protein CASSQDLGFGTSTDTQYF.